What follows is one T cell receptor beta chain and its context. Other nucleotide sequences from this sample produce the same CDR3. This sample is part of a study of blood T cell repertoires in COVID-19. Study as a whole: From the United States, Italy and Spain came samples of acute and convalescent COVID-19. Sources were T cells, B-cell-depleted T cells, or PBMCs; the material itself was cDNA or gDNA.

Per the authors' pipeline: Reference gene primer amplification yielded estimated nucleated cell counts. Clones were read by immunoSEQ multiplex PCR, and TCRdb kept only the in-frame ones, dropping some. The V and J calls and the clone size are those of that table, but D and trimming were determined from the DNA. The table records a few hundred thousand clones, approximately 85% of them present only once. With 5 bases removed from V and 5 bases from J, the gap between germline ends came to 9 bases. This CDR3 has 12 residues. Germline V gives CDR1 MNHEY, CDR2 SMNVEV (reference sequence). This clonotype originated in a woman aged 70-85 years with acute or convalescent COVID-19. Material for sequencing was peripheral blood. This chain links TRBV27 with TRBJ2-5; D may be TRBD2 (5 bases). The CDR3 here is CASSGGGETQYF. The CDR3, as DNA: TGTGCCAGCAGTGGAGGCGGGGAGACCCAGTACTTC.